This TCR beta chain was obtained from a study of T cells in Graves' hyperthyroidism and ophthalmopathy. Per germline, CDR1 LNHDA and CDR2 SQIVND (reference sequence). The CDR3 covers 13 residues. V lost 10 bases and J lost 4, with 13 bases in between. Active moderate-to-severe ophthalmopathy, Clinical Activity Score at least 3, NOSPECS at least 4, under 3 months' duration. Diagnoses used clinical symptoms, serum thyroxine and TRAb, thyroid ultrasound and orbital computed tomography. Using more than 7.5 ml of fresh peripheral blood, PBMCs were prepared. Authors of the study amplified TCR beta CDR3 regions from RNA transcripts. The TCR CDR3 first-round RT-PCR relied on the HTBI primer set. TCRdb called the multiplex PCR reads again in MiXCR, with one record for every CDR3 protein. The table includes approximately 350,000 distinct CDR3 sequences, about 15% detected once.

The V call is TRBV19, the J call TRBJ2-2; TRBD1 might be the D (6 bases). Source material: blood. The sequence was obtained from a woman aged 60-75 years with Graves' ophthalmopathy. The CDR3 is CATKLTGTGELFF. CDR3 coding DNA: TGTGCCACCAAATTGACAGGCACCGGGGAGCTGTTTTTT.